The 22 T cell receptor beta chains presented below share a single source sample, sequenced in a study of T cells after yellow fever vaccination. TCRdb independently ran MiXCR on the 5' RACE reads; one entry per CDR3 protein. The sample shows a few hundred thousand distinct CDR3 sequences, approximately 8% of them seen only once. This specimen was PBMCs, taken about 41 days after the first yellow fever vaccination. All receptors come from a man younger than 35 who received the YFV17D yellow fever vaccine.

This clonotype has only a few counts. The rearrangement uses TRBV29-1 and TRBJ2-3; perhaps TRBD2 as D (6 bases). Trimming shortened V by 6 bases and J by 2 bases, and 12 bases separated the two germline ends. The CDR3 is made up of 13 amino acids. The germline V gene has CDR1 SQVTM and CDR2 ANQGSEA. CDR3 in DNA: TGCAGCGTGGAACTAGCCGTCACAGATACGCAGTATTTT. Amino acids: CSVELAVTDTQYF.

This clonotype has only a few counts. CDR3 coding DNA: TGTGCCAGCAGCCTCCAGGGCCTTGAGGATACGCAGTATTTT. It codes for CASSLQGLEDTQYF. The genes are TRBV7-8 and TRBJ2-3; TRBD1 might be the D (5 bases). V gave up 5 bases and J gave up 6 bases, with 15 bases separating them. This CDR3 contains 14 residues. The germline V gene encodes CDR1 SGHVS and CDR2 FQNEAQ.

This clonotype was seen more than once but under ten times. The chain has TRBV9 and TRBJ2-1, with 7 bases lining up with TRBD1. Trimming cost V 3 bases and J 2 bases; bases outside gene matches: 5. CDR1 and CDR2 from the germline V gene are SGDLS and YYNGEE. The CDR3 spans 15 residues. CDR3 sequence: CASSARQGPYNEQFF. The CDR3 DNA reads TGTGCCAGCAGCGCCCGACAGGGACCCTACAATGAGCAGTTCTTC. The full variable domain, in which reference TRBV9 and TRBJ2-1 provide the parts outside the CDR3, is DSGVTQTPKHLITATGQRVTLRCSPRSGDLSVYWYQQSLDQGLQFLIQYYNGEERAKGNILERFSAQQFPDLHSELNLSSLELGDSALYFCASSARQGPYNEQFFGPGTRLTVL.

There are a few counts of this clonotype. The rearrangement links TRBV27 to TRBJ2-1, with 8 bases lining up with TRBD2. Germline V gives CDR1 MNHEY, CDR2 SMNVEV (reference sequence). This CDR3 contains 14 residues. The trim removed 11 bases at V and 6 bases at J, leaving 12 bases unmatched. The CDR3 spells CAGSPGLGGNEQFF. The CDR3, as DNA: TGTGCCGGCTCCCCGGGACTAGGGGGCAATGAGCAGTTCTTC.

CDR3 bases: TGTGCCAGCAGTCCGCATTACATGAACACTGAAGCTTTCTTT. Translating gives CASSPHYMNTEAFF. J is TRBJ1-1 and V is TRBV27; D uncertain. CDR1 and CDR2 from the germline V gene are MNHEY and SMNVEV (reference sequence). Trimming removed 5 bases from V and 0 bases from J, with 10 bases in between. The CDR3 sequence is 14 residues long.

This clonotype was observed a few times. The V gene is TRBV6-1, the J gene TRBJ2-7, with TRBD1 matching over 7 bases. The CDR3 runs to 11 residues. Germline V gives CDR1 MNHNS, CDR2 SASEGT. V trimming: 8 bases; J trimming: 5 bases; junction bases outside the gene matches: 3. The CDR3 reads CASRQGHEQYF. The CDR3 DNA is TGTGCCAGCCGACAGGGTCACGAGCAGTACTTC.

This chain links TRBV12-3 or TRBV12-4 with TRBJ2-1; D is perhaps TRBD1 (5 bases). The V end was cut by 6 bases, the J end by 9 bases, with 12 bases between. This CDR3 region has 12 residues. DNA of the CDR3: TGTGCCAGCAGCTGGGGCGGCGGTGAGCAGTTCTTC. This translates into CASSWGGGEQFF.

Only a few counts were recorded for this clonotype. The chain combines TRBV20-1 with TRBJ2-7; 10 bases fit TRBD2. This CDR3 has 15 residues. Germline CDR1 is DFQATT and CDR2 is SNEGSKA (reference sequence). With 3 bases clipped from V and 4 bases from J, the junction kept 9 bases outside the gene matches. This chain's CDR3 is CSARESGGASYEQYF. The CDR3 nucleotides are TGCAGTGCTAGGGAAAGCGGGGGGGCCTCTTACGAGCAGTACTTC.

The CDR3 nucleotides are TGTGCCAGCAGCTTAGCCTCCCTAGGACTAGCGGGGGGGTACAATGAGCAGTTCTTC. It codes for CASSLASLGLAGGYNEQFF. The V call is TRBV7-2, the J call TRBJ2-1; TRBD2 aligns across 15 bases. CDR3 length equals 19 residues. CDR1 is SGHTA, CDR2 FQGNSA, per germline. J gave up 4 bases and V 0 bases, and 7 bases lay outside the gene matches.

The chain carries TRBV2 and TRBJ2-3; 14 positions match TRBD2. The length of the CDR3 is 16 residues. V trimming: 5 bases; J trimming: 5 bases; junction bases outside the gene matches: 6. Germline V lookup: CDR1 SNHLY, CDR2 FYNNEI. CDR3 loop: CASSRTSGGRVDTQYF. CDR3 sequence (DNA): TGTGCCAGCAGTAGGACTAGCGGGGGGCGTGTAGATACGCAGTATTTT.

V and J are TRBV28 and TRBJ2-1, with 8 positions matching TRBD2. Germline assignment: CDR1 MDHEN and CDR2 SYDVKM. CDR3 length equals 14 residues. The J segment lost 9 bases and the V segment lost 2 bases, leaving 6 bases of the junction unmatched. The CDR3 region is CASSLAPGRGEQFF. The CDR3 DNA sequence: TGTGCCAGCAGTTTAGCCCCCGGGAGGGGTGAGCAGTTCTTC.

This clonotype was observed a handful of times. This CDR3 reads CASSIGASGNTIYF. In DNA, the CDR3 is TGTGCCAGTAGTATTGGTGCCTCTGGAAACACCATATATTTT. V gene TRBV19 combines with J gene TRBJ1-3; D is ambiguous. The CDR3 is made up of 14 amino acids. V was shortened by 3 bases and J by 0 bases, with 6 bases between the two germline ends. The V gene's germline CDR1 is LNHDA and CDR2 SQIVND (reference sequence).

This clonotype was recorded a few times. The chain employs TRBV5-5 and TRBJ1-6, with D tentatively TRBD1 (5 bases). V lost 4 bases, J lost 7 bases, and 15 bases lay in between. The CDR3 covers 15 residues. The germline gives CDR1 SGHKS, CDR2 YYEKEE (reference sequence). CDR3 region: CASSDLGVKNSPLHF. The CDR3 nucleotides read TGTGCCAGCAGCGACCTGGGGGTTAAGAATTCACCCCTCCACTTT. Variable domain in full (rest from reference TRBV5-5 and TRBJ1-6): DAGVTQSPTHLIKTRGQQVTLRCSPISGHKSVSWYQQVLGQGPQFIFQYYEKEERGRGNFPDRFSARQFPNYSSELNVNALLLGDSALYLCASSDLGVKNSPLHFGNGTRLTVT.

Ten or more counts support this clonotype. V and J are TRBV6-1 and TRBJ2-7, with D maybe TRBD2 (6 bases). In germline, CDR1 is MNHNS, CDR2 SASEGT. There are 14 residues in the CDR3. Between the trimmed V and J ends, which lost 2 bases and 1 base, there was a span of 9 bases. Here the CDR3 reads CASSELAGSYEQYV. The CDR3 nucleotides read TGTGCCAGCAGTGAACTGGCGGGGTCCTACGAGCAGTACGTC.

This clonotype was counted only a few times. The rearrangement uses TRBV29-1 and TRBJ1-2; the match to TRBD1 covers 7 bases. There are 11 residues in the CDR3. Per the germline V gene, CDR1 is SQVTM and CDR2 is ANQGSEA. CDR3 DNA: TGCACGTCGGAGGGGGCAGGGGGCTACACCTTC. Its protein product is CTSEGAGGYTF.

This clonotype showed up just a few times. The CDR3 DNA reads as TGCGCCAGCAGCCAGGGGGAGAGCAATCAGCCCCAGCATTTT. This codes for CASSQGESNQPQHF. The chain joins TRBV5-1 to TRBJ1-5; 7 bases are shared with TRBD1. The CDR3 consists of 14 residues. The germline gives CDR1 SGHRS, CDR2 YFSETQ. V was pared by 4 bases and J by 1 base, with 2 bases of the junction left unmatched.

This clonotype was observed a handful of times. The gene calls are TRBV19 and TRBJ1-2; possible D gene TRBD1, 5 bases. V lost 1 base, J lost 5 bases, and 11 bases lay in between. Germline V gene sequence: CDR1 LNHDA, CDR2 SQIVND (reference sequence). The CDR3 runs to 14 residues. CDR3 region: CASSIVGGTYGYTF. The CDR3 coding sequence is TGTGCCAGTAGTATAGTCGGGGGAACGTATGGCTACACCTTC.

This clonotype has only a few counts. The V call is TRBV7-8, the J call TRBJ2-1; tentative D call: TRBD1 (5 bases). Germline loops: CDR1 SGHVS, CDR2 FQNEAQ. Deletions cut 4 bases from V and 10 bases from J, with 8 bases between. The CDR3 sequence is 11 residues long. CDR3 sequence (DNA): TGTGCCAGCAGCTCCCGGACAGAGCAGTTCTTC. Translating gives CASSSRTEQFF.

The chain is built from TRBV9 and TRBJ2-2; 14 bases line up with TRBD2. Germline loops: CDR1 SGDLS, CDR2 YYNGEE. V was clipped by 3 bases and J by 7 bases; unmatched bases: 8. CDR3 length equals 17 residues. This CDR3 is CASSGDGTSGSSGELFF. For the CDR3, the DNA is TGTGCCAGCAGCGGCGACGGGACTAGCGGGAGCAGCGGGGAGCTGTTTTTT.

The V call is TRBV4-2, the J call TRBJ2-2, with 8 bases matching TRBD2. V lost 0 bases, J lost 4 bases, and 4 bases stayed unmatched. CDR1 and CDR2 from the germline V gene are LGHNA and YNFKEQ. The CDR3 sequence is 16 residues long. The CDR3 sequence: CASSQEYLAGTGELFF. The CDR3 nucleotides read TGTGCCAGCAGCCAAGAGTATCTAGCGGGCACCGGGGAGCTGTTTTTT.

This clonotype was observed many times. The chain is built from TRBV5-1 and TRBJ2-5, with D perhaps TRBD2 (6 bases). Trimming shortened V by 0 bases and J by 1 base, and 10 bases separated the two germline ends. The CDR3 has 15 amino acids. Germline CDR1 is SGHRS and CDR2 is YFSETQ. CDR3 loop: CASSLVGDSQETQYF. CDR3 sequence (DNA): TGCGCCAGCAGCTTGGTCGGGGACTCCCAAGAGACCCAGTACTTC.

This clonotype was found a few times. This sequence joins TRBV19 and TRBJ1-1; maybe TRBD1 (5 bases). CDR1 is LNHDA and CDR2 is SQIVND in the germline V gene (reference sequence). V was cut by 3 bases and J by 2 bases, with 19 bases left in between. This CDR3 has 17 amino acids. The CDR3 spells CASSIWALVGRNTEAFF. The CDR3 region has the DNA TGTGCCAGTAGTATTTGGGCGCTTGTGGGGCGAAACACTGAAGCTTTCTTT.